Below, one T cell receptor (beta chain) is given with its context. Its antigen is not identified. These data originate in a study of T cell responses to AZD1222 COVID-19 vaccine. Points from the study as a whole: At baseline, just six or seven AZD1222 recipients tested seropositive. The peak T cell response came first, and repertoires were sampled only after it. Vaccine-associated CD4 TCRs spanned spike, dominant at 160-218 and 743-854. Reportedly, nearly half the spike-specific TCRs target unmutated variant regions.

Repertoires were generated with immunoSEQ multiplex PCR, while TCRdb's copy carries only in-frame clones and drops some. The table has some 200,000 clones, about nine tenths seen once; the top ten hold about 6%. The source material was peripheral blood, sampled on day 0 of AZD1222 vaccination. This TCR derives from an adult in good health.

The CDR3 DNA follows: TGTGCCAGCAGCTTAGCGGCGGGCAGGGGGATTGGAGAGACCCAGTACTTC. This codes for CASSLAAGRGIGETQYF. The gene calls are TRBV7-9 and TRBJ2-5; 7 nucleotides match TRBD1. V lost 0 bases and J lost 4; bases outside the gene matches: 11. Germline V gene sequence: CDR1 SEHNR, CDR2 FQNEAQ (reference sequence). The CDR3 is made up of 17 amino acids.